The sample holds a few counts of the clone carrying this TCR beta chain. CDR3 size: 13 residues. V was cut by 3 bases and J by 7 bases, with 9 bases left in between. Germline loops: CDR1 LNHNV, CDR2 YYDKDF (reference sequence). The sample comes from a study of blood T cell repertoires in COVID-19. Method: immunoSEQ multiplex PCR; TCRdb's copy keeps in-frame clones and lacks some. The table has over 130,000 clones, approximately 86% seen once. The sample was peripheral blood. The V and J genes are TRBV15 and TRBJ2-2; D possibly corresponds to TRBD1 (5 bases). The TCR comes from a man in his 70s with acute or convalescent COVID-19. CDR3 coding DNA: TGTGCCACCAGCAGCAGGGTTGGCGGGGAGCTGTTTTTT. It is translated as CATSSRVGGELFF.